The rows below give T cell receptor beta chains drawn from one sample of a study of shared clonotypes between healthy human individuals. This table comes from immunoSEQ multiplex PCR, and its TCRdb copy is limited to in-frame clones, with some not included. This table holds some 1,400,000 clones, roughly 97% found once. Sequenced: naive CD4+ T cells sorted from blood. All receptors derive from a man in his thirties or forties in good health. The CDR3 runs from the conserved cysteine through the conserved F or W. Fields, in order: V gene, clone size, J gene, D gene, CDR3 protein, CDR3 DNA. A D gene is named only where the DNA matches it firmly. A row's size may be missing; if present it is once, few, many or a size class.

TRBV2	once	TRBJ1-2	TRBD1	CARSDRERSGYTF	TGTGCCAGATCGGACAGGGAAAGGTCTGGCTACACCTTC
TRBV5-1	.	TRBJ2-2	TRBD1	CASCTGTGGPGELFF	TGCGCCAGCTGCACCGGGACAGGGGGCCCCGGGGAGCTGTTTTTT
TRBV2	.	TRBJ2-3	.	CASTRKEDTQYF	TGTGCCAGCACTAGAAAGGAGGATACGCAGTATTTT
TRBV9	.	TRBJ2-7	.	CASSPAGTASVSEQYF	TGTGCCAGCAGCCCTGCGGGGACGGCTAGTGTCTCCGAGCAGTACTTC
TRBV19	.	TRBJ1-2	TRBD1	CATNQPGQGNYGYTF	TGTGCCACCAACCAACCGGGACAGGGGAACTATGGCTACACCTTC
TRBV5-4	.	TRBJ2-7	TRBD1	CASSPQGGAPYEQYF	TGTGCCAGCAGCCCGCAAGGGGGCGCACCCTACGAGCAGTACTTC
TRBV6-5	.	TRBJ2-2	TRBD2	CASSAGGTGELFF	TGTGCCAGCAGTGCGGGGGGCACCGGGGAGCTGTTTTTT
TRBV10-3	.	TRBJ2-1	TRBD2	CAISVGLAGYNEQFF	TGTGCCATCAGCGTTGGACTAGCGGGCTACAATGAGCAGTTCTTC
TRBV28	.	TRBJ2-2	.	CASRPPARGPGELFF	TGTGCCAGCAGACCCCCAGCCAGGGGACCCGGGGAGCTGTTTTTT
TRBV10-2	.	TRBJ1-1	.	CASSERQENTEAFF	TGCGCCAGCAGTGAGAGACAGGAGAACACTGAAGCTTTCTTT
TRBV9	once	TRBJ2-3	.	CASNRDGRISTDTQYF	TGTGCCAGCAACCGGGACGGGCGTATTAGCACAGATACGCAGTATTTT
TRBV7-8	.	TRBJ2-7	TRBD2	CASIVSGRAPYEQYF	TGTGCCAGCATTGTCAGCGGGAGGGCCCCCTACGAGCAGTACTTC
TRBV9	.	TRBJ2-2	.	CASSVENTGELFF	TGTGCCAGCAGCGTTGAGAACACCGGGGAGCTGTTTTTT
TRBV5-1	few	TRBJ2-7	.	CASSLEGSPGEQYF	TGCGCCAGCAGCTTGGAGGGTTCCCCGGGAGAGCAGTACTTC
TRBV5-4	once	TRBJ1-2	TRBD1	CASIPRLLRTGANYGYTF	TGTGCCAGCATCCCTAGGTTGCTCCGGACAGGCGCGAACTATGGCTACACCTTC
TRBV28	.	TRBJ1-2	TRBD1	CASSPPDRYYAGYTF	TGTGCCAGCAGTCCGCCGGACAGGTATTATGCGGGCTACACCTTC
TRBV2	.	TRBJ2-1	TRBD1	CASSGQGSLSYNEQFF	TGTGCCAGCAGTGGACAGGGTTCGCTCTCCTACAATGAGCAGTTCTTC
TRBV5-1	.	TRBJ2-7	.	CASSFNRDTKTYEQYF	TGCGCCAGCAGCTTTAACCGGGACACAAAAACCTACGAGCAGTACTTC
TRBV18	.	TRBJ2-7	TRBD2	CASSPTSGVSYEQYF	TGTGCCAGCTCCCCGACTAGCGGGGTTTCCTACGAGCAGTACTTC
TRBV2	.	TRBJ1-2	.	CATLPGGGSGYTF	TGTGCCACTCTACCGGGGGGGGGCAGTGGCTACACCTTC
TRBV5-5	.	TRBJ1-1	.	CASSLSTRPMNTEAFF	TGTGCCAGCAGCTTGTCGACACGACCGATGAACACTGAAGCTTTCTTT
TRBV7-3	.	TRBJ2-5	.	CASSVQGGETQYF	TGTGCCAGCAGCGTCCAGGGGGGAGAGACCCAGTACTTC
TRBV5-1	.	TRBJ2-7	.	CASSRWGTYEQYF	TGCGCCAGCAGCCGGTGGGGGACGTACGAGCAGTACTTC
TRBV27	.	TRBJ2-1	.	CASSLNVGGGEQFF	TGTGCCAGCAGTTTAAATGTCGGTGGGGGAGAGCAGTTCTTC
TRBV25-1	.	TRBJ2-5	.	CASSRVNGETQYF	TGTGCCAGCAGCAGGGTCAACGGGGAGACCCAGTACTTC
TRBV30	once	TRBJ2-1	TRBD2	CAWSVGLAGNNEQFF	TGTGCCTGGAGTGTGGGACTAGCGGGAAACAATGAGCAGTTCTTC
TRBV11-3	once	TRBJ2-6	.	CASTLQVGVGANVLTF	TGTGCCAGCACCCTTCAGGTAGGGGTTGGGGCCAACGTCCTGACTTTC
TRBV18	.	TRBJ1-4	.	CASSPQAPRVNEKLFF	TGTGCCAGCTCACCACAGGCACCTAGGGTTAATGAAAAACTGTTTTTT
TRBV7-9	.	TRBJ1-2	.	CASSFSQAGNGYTF	TGTGCCAGCAGCTTTTCACAGGCGGGCAATGGCTACACCTTC
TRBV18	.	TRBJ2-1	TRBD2	CASSSAGTSDEFF	TGTGCCAGCTCATCAGCCGGGACTAGTGATGAGTTCTTC
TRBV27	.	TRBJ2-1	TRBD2	CASSLRFGTSEYNEQFF	TGTGCCAGCAGTTTAAGATTTGGGACTAGCGAGTACAATGAGCAGTTCTTC
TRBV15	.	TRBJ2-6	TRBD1	CATRTGTGSLGANVLTF	TGTGCCACCAGGACCGGGACAGGGTCTCTTGGGGCCAACGTCCTGACTTTC
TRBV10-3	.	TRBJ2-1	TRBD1	CAIKGQTSSYNEQFF	TGTGCCATCAAGGGACAGACGAGCTCCTACAATGAGCAGTTCTTC
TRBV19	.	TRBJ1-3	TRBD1	CASRNRDSAAVFAGNTIYF	TGTGCCAGTAGGAACCGGGACAGTGCAGCCGTTTTCGCTGGAAACACCATATATTTT
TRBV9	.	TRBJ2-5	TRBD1	CASSAGQGRVRETQYF	TGTGCCAGCAGCGCAGGACAGGGACGCGTGCGAGAGACCCAGTACTTC
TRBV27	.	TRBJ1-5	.	CASSSGNQPQHF	TGTGCCAGCAGTTCGGGTAATCAGCCCCAGCATTTT
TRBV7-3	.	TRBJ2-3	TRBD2	CASRERRWTSGSDIDTDTQYF	TGTGCCAGCAGGGAGCGGAGGTGGACTAGCGGGAGTGATATAGACACAGATACGCAGTATTTT
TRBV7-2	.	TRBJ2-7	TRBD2	CASSLAGGLSYEQYF	TGTGCCAGCAGCCTAGCGGGAGGCCTCTCCTACGAGCAGTACTTC
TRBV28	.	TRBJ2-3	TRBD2	CASSLLAGSRRSTDTQYF	TGTGCCAGCAGTTTATTAGCGGGGAGTCGAAGGAGCACAGATACGCAGTATTTT
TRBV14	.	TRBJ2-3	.	CASSQLMADTQYF	TGTGCCAGCAGCCAACTCATGGCAGATACGCAGTATTTT
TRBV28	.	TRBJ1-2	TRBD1	CASSSTGQGKYGYTF	TGTGCCAGCAGTTCTACCGGACAGGGAAAATATGGCTACACCTTC
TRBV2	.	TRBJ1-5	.	CASSHPGRQPQHF	TGTGCCAGCAGTCACCCGGGACGTCAGCCCCAGCATTTT
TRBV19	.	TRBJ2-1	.	CASSIRVAIYENEQFF	TGTGCCAGTAGTATAAGGGTAGCAATATATGAGAATGAGCAGTTCTTC
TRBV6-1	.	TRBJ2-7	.	CASSDQRAAPYEQYF	TGTGCCAGCAGTGACCAAAGGGCGGCCCCCTACGAGCAGTACTTC
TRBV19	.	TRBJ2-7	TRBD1	CASSPTGGGEQYF	TGTGCCAGTAGTCCGACAGGGGGTGGCGAGCAGTACTTC
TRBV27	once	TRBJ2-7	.	CASSSLLPGSTEQYF	TGTGCCAGCAGTTCGTTACTCCCCGGTTCCACCGAGCAGTACTTC
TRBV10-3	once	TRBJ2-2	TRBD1	CAISESARTGNTGELFF	TGTGCCATCAGTGAGTCGGCGAGGACAGGGAACACCGGGGAGCTGTTTTTT
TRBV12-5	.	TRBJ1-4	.	CASGKNEKLFF	TGTGCTAGTGGTAAAAATGAAAAACTGTTTTTT
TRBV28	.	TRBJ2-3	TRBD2	CASSATSGRRTDTQYF	TGTGCCAGCAGCGCTACTAGCGGAAGGCGCACAGATACGCAGTATTTT
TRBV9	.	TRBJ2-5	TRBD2	CASSASGSLYKETQYF	TGTGCCAGCAGCGCTAGCGGGAGTCTGTATAAGGAGACCCAGTACTTC
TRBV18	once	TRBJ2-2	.	CASSPPGGIGELFF	TGTGCCAGCTCACCACCAGGGGGAATTGGGGAGCTGTTTTTT
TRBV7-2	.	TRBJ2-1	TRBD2	CASSSSSAGWGGEQFF	TGTGCCAGCAGCTCCAGTTCAGCGGGATGGGGTGGGGAGCAGTTCTTC
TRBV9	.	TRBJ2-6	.	CASSVVHNSNAASGANVLTF	TGTGCCAGCAGCGTAGTCCACAACTCAAATGCTGCCTCTGGGGCCAACGTCCTGACTTTC
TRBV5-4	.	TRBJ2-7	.	CASSFLSGRGRKEYF	TGTGCCAGCAGCTTCCTGTCCGGGCGTGGGCGTAAGGAGTACTTC
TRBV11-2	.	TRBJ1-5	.	CASSFSLQGPQHF	TGTGCCAGCAGCTTCAGTCTCCAAGGGCCCCAGCATTTT
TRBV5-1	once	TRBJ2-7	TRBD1	CASSLVVGQAYEQYF	TGCGCCAGCAGCTTGGTTGTGGGACAGGCGTACGAGCAGTACTTC
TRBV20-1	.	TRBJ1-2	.	CSAGGFGGYTF	TGCAGTGCTGGGGGGTTCGGCGGCTACACCTTC
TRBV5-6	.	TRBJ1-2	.	CASSLLRDGYTF	TGTGCCAGCAGCTTGTTGAGAGATGGCTACACCTTC
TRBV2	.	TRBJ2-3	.	CASSEGTLVADTQYF	TGTGCCAGCAGTGAAGGGACTCTCGTGGCAGATACGCAGTATTTT